Following are 24 T cell receptor beta chains from one sample sequenced in a study of vaccination and CD4 T cells after COVID-19. This sample's treatment: approximately nine-day PBMC culture with coronavirus spike peptide pools or control peptides (ViraFEST assay). An Oncomine TCR Beta short-read assay was used to sequence the DNA from cultured CD4+ T cells. TCRdb recomputed calls from the PCR reads with MiXCR, one row per CDR3 protein. The sample has 10,000 to 15,000 distinct CDR3 sequences, around 56% seen once. Their recognized antigens are unknown. Sequencing input: CD4+ T cells from blood, cultured in vitro. These receptors came from a human donor who had recovered from COVID-19.

This clonotype was found a few times. The V and J genes are TRBV15 and TRBJ1-2; 9 positions agree with TRBD1. The CDR3 spans 14 residues. V lost 3 bases to trimming and J lost 4 bases; unmatched junction nucleotides: 3. Germline values: CDR1 LNHNV, CDR2 YYDKDF (reference sequence). The CDR3 is CATSRGQGSYGYTF. CDR3 nucleotide sequence: TGTGCCACCAGCAGGGGACAGGGATCCTATGGCTACACCTTC.

CDR3 sequence (DNA): TGTGCCAGCAGCTTAAGGACTAACTCCTACGAGCAGTACTTC. Protein: CASSLRTNSYEQYF. This chain joins TRBV11-1 and TRBJ2-7; D may be TRBD2 (6 bases). The CDR3 spans 14 residues. Trimming left V 2 bases short and J 0 bases short, with 8 bases between. CDR1 and CDR2 (germline): SGHAT, FQDESV (reference sequence).

The chain recombines TRBV20-1 with TRBJ2-7; no firm D call. The CDR3 consists of 11 residues. Germline V gene data show CDR1 as DFQATT and CDR2 as SNEGSKA (reference sequence). Trimming took off 2 bases at V and 6 bases at J, with 8 bases between the two ends. The CDR3 region is CSARWIAEQYF. The CDR3 nucleotides are TGCAGTGCTAGATGGATAGCCGAGCAGTACTTC.

The V call is TRBV6-1, the J call TRBJ2-1; perhaps TRBD1 as D (6 bases). This CDR3 spans 15 amino acids. Between the trimmed V and J ends, which lost 4 bases and 8 bases, there was a span of 18 bases. Germline CDR1 MNHNS, CDR2 SASEGT. The CDR3 nucleotides read TGTGCCAGCAGTGGGAGTCCAGGGGCGGTCGATGAGCAGTTCTTC. It codes for CASSGSPGAVDEQFF.

V gene TRBV7-9 combines with J gene TRBJ2-7; TRBD2 matches at 8 bases. This CDR3 has 15 amino acids. Germline CDR1 SEHNR, CDR2 FQNEAQ (reference sequence). The V gene end was trimmed by 1 base and the J gene end by 7 bases; junction bases not matched to a gene: 9. This chain's CDR3 is CASSLGGAGGGEQYF. CDR3 nucleotides: TGTGCCAGCAGCTTAGGAGGCGCGGGAGGAGGGGAGCAGTACTTC.

This chain links TRBV5-4 with TRBJ2-5; 7 bases fit TRBD1. This CDR3 spans 14 amino acids. Germline CDR1 is SGHNT and CDR2 is YYREEE (reference sequence). V was clipped by 0 bases and J by 2 bases; unmatched bases: 1. CDR3 loop: CASSLARGQETQYF. Here the CDR3 DNA reads TGTGCCAGCAGCTTGGCCAGGGGGCAAGAGACCCAGTACTTC. Using reference TRBV5-4 and TRBJ2-5 for the parts outside the CDR3, the full variable domain is ETGVTQSPTHLIKTRGQQVTLRCSSQSGHNTVSWYQQALGQGPQFIFQYYREEENGRGNFPPRFSGLQFPNYSSELNVNALELDDSALYLCASSLARGQETQYFGPGTRLLVL.

The V call is TRBV19, the J call TRBJ2-2; 7 nucleotides agree with TRBD2. Germline CDR1 reads LNHDA; CDR2 reads SQIVND (reference sequence). J gave up 2 bases and V 8 bases, and 2 bases lay outside the gene matches. The CDR3 runs 13 residues. CDR3 DNA sequence: TGTGCCAGTGGGGGGGAAAACACCGGGGAGCTGTTTTTT. This gives the protein CASGGENTGELFF. Filled out from reference TRBV19 and TRBJ2-2, the complete variable domain reads DGGITQSPKYLFRKEGQNVTLSCEQNLNHDAMYWYRQDPGQGLRLIYYSQIVNDFQKGDIAEGYSVSREKKESFPLTVTSAQKNPTAFYLCASGGENTGELFFGEGSRLTVL.

The genes are TRBV20-1 and TRBJ2-1, with a tentative D call TRBD2 (6 bases). CDR3 length equals 15 residues. Germline assignment: CDR1 DFQATT and CDR2 SNEGSKA (reference sequence). The germline V and J ends were trimmed by 0 bases and 7 bases, with 16 bases remaining between them. CDR3: CSARDGSGVDNEQFF. The CDR3 nucleotides read TGCAGTGCTAGAGATGGGTCGGGAGTGGATAATGAGCAGTTCTTC.

This chain links TRBV7-2 with TRBJ2-5; tentative D call: TRBD1 (5 bases). Germline V lookup: CDR1 SGHTA, CDR2 FQGNSA. The V end was cut by 2 bases, the J end by 5 bases, with 9 bases between. The CDR3 length is 13 residues. This CDR3 is CASSLLGVETQYF. In nucleotides, the CDR3 is TGTGCCAGCAGCTTATTAGGGGTCGAGACCCAGTACTTC. The full variable domain, in which reference TRBV7-2 and TRBJ2-5 provide the parts outside the CDR3, is GAGVSQSPSNKVTEKGKDVELRCDPISGHTALYWYRQSLGQGLEFLIYFQGNSAPDKSGLPSDRFSAERTGGSVSTLTIQRTQQEDSAVYLCASSLLGVETQYFGPGTRLLVL.

This clonotype was counted a single time. This chain uses TRBV6-5 with TRBJ2-3; 14 nucleotides line up with TRBD2. Germline loops: CDR1 MNHEY, CDR2 SVGAGI. The trim removed 0 bases at V and 5 bases at J, leaving 7 bases unmatched. This CDR3 is built from 18 residues. The CDR3: CASSYSGTSGSVLDTQYF. Here the CDR3 DNA reads TGTGCCAGCAGTTACTCTGGGACTAGCGGGAGTGTCTTAGATACGCAGTATTTT.

The chain is built from TRBV7-6 and TRBJ1-2; D is ambiguous. The CDR3 runs to 12 residues. V lost 1 base, J lost 2 bases, and 2 bases lay in between. The germline gives CDR1 SGHVS, CDR2 FNYEAQ. For the CDR3, the DNA is TGTGCCAGCAGCTTAGACAACTATGGCTACACCTTC. Its protein is CASSLDNYGYTF.

V gene TRBV9 combines with J gene TRBJ1-5; 7 bases line up with TRBD1. This CDR3 is built from 13 residues. Per the germline V gene, CDR1 is SGDLS and CDR2 is YYNGEE. Trimming cost V 4 bases and J 10 bases; bases outside gene matches: 8. The CDR3: CASSPRYRGPQHF. In DNA form, the CDR3 reads TGTGCCAGCAGCCCAAGATACAGGGGACCCCAGCATTTT.

This clonotype was detected only a few times. This chain joins TRBV20-1 and TRBJ2-7; D could derive from TRBD1 or TRBD2 (6 bases each). CDR3 length: 14 residues. Germline V gene lookup returns CDR1 DFQATT and CDR2 SNEGSKA (reference sequence). The germline V and J ends were trimmed by 2 bases and 5 bases, with 16 bases remaining between them. The CDR3 loop reads CSARRGAPPHEQYF. The CDR3 DNA sequence: TGCAGTGCTAGAAGGGGGGCACCCCCCCACGAGCAGTACTTC.

This clonotype was picked up a small number of times. The chain employs TRBV25-1 and TRBJ2-7, with D possibly being TRBD1 (6 bases). V lost 1 base and J 2 bases, leaving 9 bases between the germline ends. This CDR3 is built from 14 residues. Germline lookup yields CDR1 MGHDK and CDR2 SYGVNS. The CDR3 DNA follows: TGTGCCAGCAGTGAATTGGACAGACCCTACGAGCAGTACTTC. This encodes CASSELDRPYEQYF.

The rearrangement uses TRBV5-6 and TRBJ2-3; 12 nucleotides line up with TRBD2. The CDR3 spans 19 residues. Germline V CDR1 and CDR2: SGHDT, YYEEEE. Losses at the gene ends were 2 bases for V and 0 bases for J; bases not matched to a gene: 10. The CDR3 DNA follows: TGTGCCAGCAGCTTACGGACTAGCGGGGCGGGGGCTAGCACAGATACGCAGTATTTT. Its translation is CASSLRTSGAGASTDTQYF.

The V gene is TRBV15, the J gene TRBJ2-6; 7 positions agree with TRBD1. Trimming cost V 0 bases and J 1 base; bases outside gene matches: 0. Germline V CDR1 and CDR2: LNHNV, YYDKDF (reference sequence). The CDR3 is 16 amino acids. CDR3 sequence: CATSRDRGSGANVLTF. CDR3 DNA sequence: TGTGCCACCAGCAGAGACAGGGGGTCTGGGGCCAACGTCCTGACTTTC.

This clonotype came up a few times. The chain joins TRBV20-1 to TRBJ2-3; D unresolved. The CDR3 sequence is 14 residues long. Trimming removed 1 base from V and 4 bases from J, with 12 bases in between. Germline V gene lookup returns CDR1 DFQATT and CDR2 SNEGSKA (reference sequence). CDR3 amino acids: CSARVEVLADTQYF. CDR3 bases: TGCAGTGCTAGAGTTGAAGTTCTTGCAGATACGCAGTATTTT.

This clonotype was seen more than once but under ten times. The V call is TRBV6-5, the J call TRBJ1-5; 7 nucleotides agree with TRBD1. The CDR3 has 17 residues. Germline loops: CDR1 MNHEY, CDR2 SVGAGI. V trimming: 4 bases; J trimming: 6 bases; junction bases outside the gene matches: 15. In DNA form, the CDR3 reads TGTGCCAGCAGTTTGGACAGGCCTACCCCCCGAAGTCAGCCCCAGCATTTT. The encoded protein is CASSLDRPTPRSQPQHF.

This rearrangement joins TRBV20-1 to TRBJ2-5; 7 nucleotides agree with TRBD1. Unmatched junction bases numbered 3, after V lost 3 bases and J lost 5 bases. CDR3 length equals 12 residues. Germline CDR1 and CDR2: DFQATT and SNEGSKA (reference sequence). The CDR3 reads CSASVRGETQYF. The CDR3 DNA sequence: TGCAGTGCTAGTGTCAGGGGGGAGACCCAGTACTTC.

The V gene is TRBV6-1, the J gene TRBJ1-1, with D hard to call. This CDR3 has 13 residues. V was clipped by 7 bases and J by 4 bases, with 13 bases between them. Germline V gives CDR1 MNHNS, CDR2 SASEGT. CDR3 nucleotide sequence: TGTGCCAGCACCATCCCAGCAAGCACTGAAGCTTTCTTT. Protein: CASTIPASTEAFF.

The chain links TRBV6-1 to TRBJ2-7; D is perhaps TRBD2 (6 bases). The CDR3 is made up of 13 amino acids. Trimming removed 6 bases at V and 3 bases at J, with 12 bases between. Germline CDR1 MNHNS, CDR2 SASEGT. The CDR3 region has the DNA TGTGCCAGCAGCGCGGGACGGGACTACGAGCAGTACTTC. It encodes CASSAGRDYEQYF.

The J gene is TRBJ1-2, the V gene TRBV4-3, with a possible D match to TRBD1 (5 bases). The CDR3 totals 15 residues. Germline CDR1 reads LGHNA; CDR2 reads YSLEER. V shed 1 base and J shed 3 bases, with 12 bases lying between them. The CDR3 DNA sequence: TGCGCCAGCAGCCAAGGGGACGGGGGTGACTATGGCTACACCTTC. This encodes CASSQGDGGDYGYTF.

This clonotype was seen a few times. CDR3 protein: CSARTSGIDTQYF. The DNA for the CDR3 is TGCAGTGCTAGGACTAGCGGGATTGATACGCAGTATTTT. J is TRBJ2-3 and V is TRBV20-1, with 11 bases matching TRBD2. Germline loops: CDR1 DFQATT, CDR2 SNEGSKA (reference sequence). The V and J ends lost 3 bases and 6 bases, in that order; junction bases with no gene match: 2. There are 13 residues in the CDR3.

The chain couples TRBV11-2 to TRBJ1-2; D may be TRBD1 (5 bases). The germline V and J ends were trimmed by 1 base and 5 bases, with 11 bases remaining between them. This CDR3 spans 14 amino acids. CDR1 and CDR2 (germline): SGHAT, FQNNGV. The CDR3 sequence is CASSLGLRDYGYTF. CDR3 nucleotide sequence: TGTGCCAGCAGCTTAGGGCTCAGGGATTATGGCTACACCTTC.